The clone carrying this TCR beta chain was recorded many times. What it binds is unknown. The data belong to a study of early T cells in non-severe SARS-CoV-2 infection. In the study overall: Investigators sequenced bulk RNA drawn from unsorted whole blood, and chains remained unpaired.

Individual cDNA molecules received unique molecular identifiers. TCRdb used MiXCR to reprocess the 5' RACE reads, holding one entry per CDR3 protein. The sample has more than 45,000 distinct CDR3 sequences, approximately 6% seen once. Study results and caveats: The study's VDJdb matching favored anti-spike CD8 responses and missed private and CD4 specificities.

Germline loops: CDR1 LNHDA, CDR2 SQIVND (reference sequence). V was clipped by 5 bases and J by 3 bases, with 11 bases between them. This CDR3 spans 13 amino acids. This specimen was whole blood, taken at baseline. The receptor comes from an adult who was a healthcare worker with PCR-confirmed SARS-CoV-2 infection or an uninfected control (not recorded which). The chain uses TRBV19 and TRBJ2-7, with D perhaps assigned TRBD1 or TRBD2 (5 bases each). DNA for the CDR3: TGTGCCAGTAGTCCCCGGGACCTCTACGAGCAGTACTTC. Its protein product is CASSPRDLYEQYF.